This TCR beta chain originates from a study of blood T cells in healthy people across ages. Study-wide points: Percentage of naive T cells showed a strong correlation with TCR beta diversity.

This clonotype was counted many times. Its antigen is unidentified. The CDR3 sequence is 16 residues long. Germline CDR1 is DFQATT and CDR2 is SNEGSKA (reference sequence). Between the trimmed V and J ends, which lost 3 bases and 1 base, there was a span of 19 bases. A second about 7 to 12 cycle PCR used barcoded and J-beta primers. TCRdb redid the calling of the 5' RACE reads with MiXCR, one entry per CDR3 protein. The sample has hundreds of thousands of distinct CDR3 sequences, roughly 32% seen once; the top ten hold just over 15%. Approximately 10 milliliters was the volume of peripheral blood drawn from each donor.

The gene calls are TRBV20-1 and TRBJ2-7; weak D call: TRBD2 (6 bases). The specimen sequenced was blood. The receptor's source is a woman at least 80 years old in good health. For the CDR3, the DNA is TGCAGTGCTAGGGATCTGTTATTGGGAGGATCCTACGAGCAGTACTTC. It translates to CSARDLLLGGSYEQYF.